This T cell receptor (beta chain) was sequenced in a study of Tregs in tolerant kidney transplant recipients (dated by TCRdb to the late 2010s). Background for the entire study: The transplants used related donors along with nonmyeloablative bone marrow transplantation, and in the human trials mixed chimerism was transient. Sorted recipient Tregs were cultured for over 15 days with irradiated activated donor B cells plus IL-2, and restimulation was performed on day 11. Once the B cell culture was finished, the cells were sorted into two populations: CD4+CD8-CD25+CD127- and CD4+CD8-4-1BB+CD40L-. Activated donor B cells were generated over around 10 days on irradiated CD40L-expressing 3T3 cells with cyclosporin A and IL-4. Additional Treg samples were obtained from a roughly three-day mixed lymphocyte reaction with belatacept, with some samples followed by an approximately 5-day donor restimulation, before recipient CD4+CD25+CD127- cells were sorted. Antibodies distinguished recipient from donor cells when sorting primary belatacept mixed lymphocyte reaction cultures. TCRbeta sequencing was used in the study to identify donor-specific regulatory T cells before combined kidney and bone marrow transplantation, and the identified cells were then tracked after transplant.

For TCRbeta CDR3 sequencing, genomic DNA from the sorted cells was extracted using the QIAGEN DNeasy Blood and Tissue Kit. Through immunoSEQ, high-throughput TCRbeta CDR3 sequencing was done commercially, including PCR amplification with internal controls and bias correction. On the authors' methods: Unique productive TCRbeta sequences were defined by CDR3 nucleotide sequence where primers matched, otherwise by CDR3 amino acid sequence with Vbeta and Jbeta genes. Sequences were defined as donor-reactive when expanded at least 5-fold in CFSE-low cells versus unstimulated cells and present at a frequency of at least 0.01% in CFSE-low cells. Jensen-Shannon divergence calculated on the top 100 TCRbeta sequences ranked by frequency was used to measure repertoire divergence. For samples with multiple sequencing runs, sorting error was corrected in each run separately before the runs were combined. The clones in this table, taken by TCRdb from immuneACCESS, are in-frame only. Not every clone is retained; where verified, under half of the shortfall comes from an unresolved V gene, and the cause of the rest is unknown. That table furnishes V, J and clone size, whereas the DNA furnished D and trimming. The sample table lists about 570 clones, about 94% of them with a count of one. Of the sample, around 4.9% falls within the top ten clones.

Paper-wide results and their limitations: Because only a small number of patients were included, the study had limitations, and the results will need to be validated in larger populations as well as under other immunosuppression protocols. Biological reproducibility was not directly addressed, though technical replication error appeared minimal. For some patients the PCR primers changed over time, which made it impossible to compare the samples from those patients at the nucleotide level. Expanding Tregs with activated donor B cells appeared to identify the most biologically relevant and donor-specific TCRbeta repertoire. Donor-specific Treg expansion was found to exceed global Treg expansion in tolerant patients, suggesting antigen-driven rather than nonspecific expansion.

This specimen's time point label, interpreted: blood sample drawn before combined kidney and bone marrow transplant. Patients were several combined kidney and bone marrow transplant recipients from the ITN036ST trial, and only these trial subjects had samples available. Healthy control blood was processed to PBMCs by Ficoll density gradient and cryopreserved, and patient PBMCs were collected before and after transplant. Points on this clone: The antigen this receptor binds is unknown. Base qualities are not recorded, but no much larger clone differs from it by a single base.

This sequence was found in a human patient who received a combined kidney and bone marrow transplant. Source: Tregs from blood cultured with allogeneic cells, taken before the transplant.

For the CDR3, the sequence is CASSYSTGVEKLFF. The nucleotides are TGTGCCAGCAGTTACTCGACAGGGGTTGAAAAACTGTTTTTT. The sequence joins TRBV6-6 to TRBJ1-4, with TRBD1 identical over 8 junction bases. For CDR1 and CDR2, the germline V gene (reference sequence) lists MNHNY and SVGAGI. The CDR3 runs 14 amino acids, cysteine and phenylalanine included. CDR3 DNA only is kept here, 42 bases in frame from base 1. V is trimmed back by 0 bases and J by 7 bases, and the junction contains 1 base that no gene match accounts for.